These 24 T cell receptor beta chains were all obtained from the same sample, sequenced in a study of cytomegalovirus exposure and HLA in healthy donors. PCR involved 60 Vbeta and 13 Jbeta primers. The method was immunoSEQ multiplex PCR; TCRdb's version includes in-frame clones alone and lacks a portion of them. Of roughly 150,000 clones listed, over 80% were seen once; the top ten hold around 1.3%. The sequenced sample consisted of PBMCs. The receptors stem from a boy between 2 and 10 years old in good health and CMV-seronegative.

The V gene is TRBV18, the J gene TRBJ2-7; a possible D gene is TRBD2 (5 bases). The ends were cut back, 6 bases at V and 0 bases at J, with 21 bases in the middle. Looked up from germline, CDR1 is KGHSH and CDR2 is LQKENI. The CDR3 covers 17 residues. The CDR3 protein is CASSPSAGTSLSYEQYF. Written as DNA, the CDR3 is TGTGCCAGCTCCCCCTCGGCGGGTACTTCCCTCTCCTACGAGCAGTACTTC.

This clone was recorded once. V and J are TRBV27 and TRBJ2-5, with 7 nucleotides matching TRBD1. This CDR3 is built from 15 residues. CDR1 is MNHEY and CDR2 is SMNVEV in the germline V gene (reference sequence). V lost 2 bases, J lost 5 bases, and 8 bases stayed unmatched. As DNA, the CDR3 is TGTGCCAGCAGTTTAGGGGGACAGCCCGTGGAGACCCAGTACTTC. Protein product: CASSLGGQPVETQYF.

This clone showed up just once. J is TRBJ1-3 and V is TRBV2, with no clear D. Germline V lookup: CDR1 SNHLY, CDR2 FYNNEI. This CDR3 is built from 14 residues. The V end was cut by 6 bases, the J end by 5 bases, with 14 bases between. The CDR3 is CASRPDSARNTIYF. The CDR3 nucleotides read TGTGCCAGCAGACCCGACTCCGCGAGAAACACCATATATTTT. The full variable domain, its missing parts supplied by reference TRBV2 and TRBJ1-3, is EPEVTQTPSHQVTQMGQEVILRCVPISNHLYFYWYRQILGQKVEFLVSFYNNEISEKSEIFDDQFSVERPDGSNFTLKIRSTKLEDSAMYFCASRPDSARNTIYFGEGSWLTVV.

V and J are TRBV2 and TRBJ1-1; tentative D call: TRBD1 (6 bases). This CDR3 is built from 15 residues. V lost 8 bases and J 4 bases, leaving 20 bases between the germline ends. Germline CDR1 SNHLY, CDR2 FYNNEI. The CDR3 DNA follows: TGTGCCAGCGCCCGCCTGGCGGGGGCAGGCACTGAAGCTTTCTTT. Translating gives CASARLAGAGTEAFF.

This clone has just a few counts. The J gene is TRBJ1-4, the V gene TRBV29-1; D gene uncertain. Germline V lookup: CDR1 SQVTM, CDR2 ANQGSEA. The length of the CDR3 is 15 residues. V was pared by 4 bases and J by 0 bases, with 12 bases between. CDR3 amino acids: CSVATLAATNEKLFF. Written as DNA, the CDR3 is TGCAGCGTTGCCACCCTAGCTGCAACTAATGAAAAACTGTTTTTT.

V gene TRBV6-6 combines with J gene TRBJ2-7, with 8 bases aligning to TRBD2. The CDR3 extends over 15 amino acids. After removal of 5 bases from V and 7 bases from J, the junction contained 13 bases not matched to a gene. Germline CDR1 and CDR2: MNHNY and SVGAGI (reference sequence). The CDR3 DNA reads as TGTGCCAGCAGTATTAGCGGGATAATAGTAGAAGAGCAGTACGTC. Its translation: CASSISGIIVEEQYV.

Here the CDR3 reads CASSLQETTGELFF. The CDR3 DNA reads TGCGCCAGCAGCTTACAGGAAACCACCGGGGAGCTGTTTTTT. The J gene is TRBJ2-2, the V gene TRBV5-1; weak D call: TRBD1 (5 bases). The V and J ends lost 2 bases and 4 bases respectively, with 9 bases between them. This CDR3 is built from 14 residues. The V gene's germline CDR1 is SGHRS and CDR2 YFSETQ.

This clone was picked up one time. The chain combines TRBV7-8 with TRBJ2-3, with 7 bases aligning to TRBD2. Germline CDR1 SGHVS, CDR2 FQNEAQ. The ends lost 0 bases at V and 0 bases at J; junction bases unmatched: 6. The CDR3 runs to 17 residues. CDR3 residues: CASSLAGGIPSTDTQYF. The CDR3, as DNA: TGTGCCAGCAGCTTAGCGGGAGGGATCCCTAGCACAGATACGCAGTATTTT. Full variable domain (outside the CDR3, taken from reference TRBV7-8 and TRBJ2-3): GAGVSQSPRYKVAKRGQDVALRCDPISGHVSLFWYQQALGQGPEFLTYFQNEAQLDKSGLPSDRFFAERPEGSVSTLKIQRTQQEDSAVYLCASSLAGGIPSTDTQYFGPGTRLTVL.

The chain carries TRBV7-9 and TRBJ2-1, with 9 positions matching TRBD2. This CDR3 is 16 amino acids long. Trimming took 6 bases from V and 0 from J; bases not matched to a gene: 6. Germline values: CDR1 SEHNR, CDR2 FQNEAQ (reference sequence). This CDR3 is CASSPLAGVSYNEQFF. As DNA, the CDR3 is TGTGCCAGCAGTCCATTAGCGGGAGTCTCCTACAATGAGCAGTTCTTC.

Here the CDR3 DNA reads TGCAGTGCCTCCCGACAGGGAATTTTGTATTTT. It translates to CSASRQGILYF. The chain has TRBV20-1 and TRBJ2-3; 7 nucleotides match TRBD1. CDR1 and CDR2 (germline): DFQATT, SNEGSKA (reference sequence). The trim removed 6 bases at V and 14 bases at J, leaving 11 bases unmatched. The CDR3 is 11 residues long.

The rearrangement links TRBV4-3 to TRBJ2-4; D unresolved. V gave up 1 base and J gave up 5 bases, with 12 bases separating them. CDR3 size: 15 residues. In germline, CDR1 is LGHNA, CDR2 YSLEER. CDR3 DNA: TGCGCCAGCAGCCAAGGCTCTAGTGATCAAAACATTCAGTACTTC. Translated, it gives CASSQGSSDQNIQYF.

V usage is TRBV7-2 and J usage is TRBJ1-1, with D possibly matching TRBD1 (6 bases). CDR1 SGHTA and CDR2 FQGNSA come from the germline V gene. CDR3 length equals 16 residues. Between the trimmed V and J ends, which lost 3 bases and 2 bases, there was a span of 16 bases. The CDR3 sequence: CASSFATGTPNTEAFF. DNA for the CDR3: TGTGCCAGCAGCTTCGCTACCGGGACACCAAACACTGAAGCTTTCTTT.

This chain connects TRBV9 to TRBJ2-1; 12 bases fit TRBD2. The CDR3 length is 17 residues. V shed 3 bases and J 6 bases; nucleotides not matched to a gene: 10. CDR1 is SGDLS, CDR2 YYNGEE, per germline. The CDR3 spells CASSGGTSGYLGNEQFF. The CDR3 DNA reads TGTGCCAGCAGCGGGGGGACTAGCGGGTATTTAGGCAATGAGCAGTTCTTC. The variable domain in full, with the rest retrieved from reference TRBV9 and TRBJ2-1, is DSGVTQTPKHLITATGQRVTLRCSPRSGDLSVYWYQQSLDQGLQFLIQYYNGEERAKGNILERFSAQQFPDLHSELNLSSLELGDSALYFCASSGGTSGYLGNEQFFGPGTRLTVL.

Concerning this clone: The identical CDR3 is also encoded by other nucleotide sequences in the sample. V and J are TRBV5-8 and TRBJ1-4; maybe TRBD1 (5 bases). Germline CDR1 reads SGHTS; CDR2 reads YDEGEE. This CDR3 contains 14 residues. V lost 2 bases to trimming and J lost 7 bases, with 12 bases between them. The chain's CDR3 is CASSFGQGSEKLFF. The CDR3 DNA sequence: TGTGCCAGCAGCTTTGGCCAGGGAAGTGAAAAACTGTTTTTT.

J is TRBJ1-1 and V is TRBV10-1; TRBD1 might be the D (6 bases). Germline V gene lookup returns CDR1 WNHNN and CDR2 SYGVQD (reference sequence). The CDR3 has 17 amino acids. V was trimmed by 6 bases and J by 0 bases, leaving 20 bases between them. CDR3: CASRNSFRGHLNTEAFF. The CDR3 DNA reads as TGCGCCAGCAGAAACTCTTTCAGGGGACATTTGAACACTGAAGCTTTCTTT.

The chain uses TRBV19 and TRBJ1-5, with a weak D call TRBD1 (6 bases). The germline V gene encodes CDR1 LNHDA and CDR2 SQIVND (reference sequence). Trimming stripped 4 bases from V and 6 bases from J, with 13 bases between. The CDR3 sequence is 14 residues long. The CDR3 loop is CASSTDRRFQPQHF. The DNA of the CDR3 is TGTGCCAGTAGTACGGACAGAAGATTTCAGCCCCAGCATTTT. Full variable domain (outside the CDR3, taken from reference TRBV19 and TRBJ1-5): DGGITQSPKYLFRKEGQNVTLSCEQNLNHDAMYWYRQDPGQGLRLIYYSQIVNDFQKGDIAEGYSVSREKKESFPLTVTSAQKNPTAFYLCASSTDRRFQPQHFGDGTRLSIL.

The V and J genes are TRBV9 and TRBJ2-1; 8 positions match TRBD2. The V gene's germline CDR1 is SGDLS and CDR2 YYNGEE. This CDR3 contains 16 residues. Germline trimming cut 0 bases from V and 5 bases from J; bases unmatched to any gene: 7. The CDR3 DNA sequence: TGTGCCAGCAGCGTAGAAGGCGGGAGGACGCACAATGAGCAGTTCTTC. Translation: CASSVEGGRTHNEQFF.

The chain is built from TRBV7-2 and TRBJ2-1; perhaps TRBD2 as D (6 bases). The CDR3 is 15 residues long. V lost 8 bases, J lost 2 bases, and 16 bases lay in between. Per the germline V gene, CDR1 is SGHTA and CDR2 is FQGNSA. CDR3 loop: CASHSRAGPYNEQFF. In DNA form, the CDR3 reads TGTGCCAGCCACTCAAGGGCGGGGCCCTACAATGAGCAGTTCTTC.

The chain carries TRBV7-2 and TRBJ2-1; the D gene is possibly TRBD2 (6 bases). The germline V and J ends were trimmed by 1 base and 10 bases, with 14 bases remaining between them. Germline V gene lookup returns CDR1 SGHTA and CDR2 FQGNSA. The CDR3 has 14 amino acids. CDR3 sequence (DNA): TGTGCCAGCAGCTTAGGGGGGACTTCTAGGGAGCAGTTCTTC. Translation: CASSLGGTSREQFF.

The genes are TRBV10-2 and TRBJ2-3; a possible D gene is TRBD2 (5 bases). The CDR3 spans 14 residues. Germline CDR1 and CDR2: WSHSY and SAAADI. V dropped 8 bases and J dropped 6 bases, with 18 bases sitting between them. CDR3 DNA: TGCGCCAGCGGGCGGAGGACGGTCGGGGATACGCAGTATTTT. It translates to CASGRRTVGDTQYF.

CDR3 sequence (DNA): TGCGCCAGCATTCAAGGCCCCGGGACACACCACACCGGGGAGCTGTTTTTT. This sequence encodes CASIQGPGTHHTGELFF. The gene calls are TRBV5-1 and TRBJ2-2, with a weak D call TRBD1 (6 bases). The CDR3 consists of 17 residues. Trimming removed 6 bases at V and 3 bases at J, with 21 bases between. The germline CDR1 and CDR2 sequences are SGHRS and YFSETQ.

This sequence joins TRBV2 and TRBJ2-7; perhaps TRBD2 as D (6 bases). This CDR3 comprises 14 residues. The V and J ends lost 6 bases and 3 bases respectively, with 15 bases between them. Per the germline V gene, CDR1 is SNHLY and CDR2 is FYNNEI. The chain's CDR3 is CASSEDGRFYEQYV. In DNA form, the CDR3 reads TGTGCCAGCAGCGAGGACGGGAGATTCTACGAGCAGTACGTC.

The chain links TRBV11-2 to TRBJ1-3; D is possibly TRBD1 (5 bases). The CDR3 is 16 residues long. The V and J ends lost 0 bases and 4 bases respectively, with 13 bases between them. Germline CDR1 and CDR2: SGHAT and FQNNGV. CDR3 amino acids: CASSLDSARAGNTIYF. In nucleotides, the CDR3 is TGTGCCAGCAGCTTAGATTCGGCCAGGGCGGGAAACACCATATATTTT. Full variable domain (remainder filled in from reference TRBV11-2 and TRBJ1-3): EAGVAQSPRYKIIEKRQSVAFWCNPISGHATLYWYQQILGQGPKLLIQFQNNGVVDDSQLPKDRFSAERLKGVDSTLKIQPAKLEDSAVYLCASSLDSARAGNTIYFGEGSWLTVV.

V is TRBV25-1 and J is TRBJ2-7; D gene uncertain. The CDR3 has 14 amino acids. V was trimmed by 4 bases and J by 3 bases, leaving 13 bases between them. Germline V lookup: CDR1 MGHDK, CDR2 SYGVNS. The CDR3 bases are TGTGCCAGCAGTGGACTTGACTCCGGCTACGAGCAGTACTTC. Encoded protein: CASSGLDSGYEQYF.